This T cell receptor beta chain was profiled in a study of low-dose radiotherapy and immunotherapy resistance in tumors. Time point of the sample: before trial treatment. Priming of first-strand cDNA relied on TRAV- and TRBV-specific primers (covering alpha and beta chains). A roughly 20-cycle PCR with a constant-region primer and V-primer adapter amplified TCRs. TCRdb fed the reads into MiXCR, producing one record per CDR3 protein. The top ten hold roughly 6% of the sample, which has around 80,000 distinct CDR3 sequences, 18% seen once. This clonotype was observed many times. The sequences come from PBMCs, collected before treatment. The TCR comes from a male donor with prostate cancer.

The CDR3 loop reads CASSETGPYEQYF. In DNA form, the CDR3 reads TGTGCCAGCAGTGAAACGGGTCCGTACGAGCAGTACTTC. The chain is built from TRBV6-6 and TRBJ2-7; D is unresolved. Trimming left V 5 bases short and J 4 bases short, with 12 bases between. In germline, CDR1 is MNHNY, CDR2 SVGAGI (reference sequence). The CDR3 length is 13 residues.